Sequencing of this T cell receptor beta chain was carried out in a study of T cells after yellow fever vaccination. Each CDR3 protein is one row after TCRdb ran MiXCR on the 5' RACE reads. The table has about 260,000 distinct CDR3 sequences, 5.2% seen once; the top ten hold approximately 3.5%. Germline V gene sequence: CDR1 SGHTA, CDR2 FQGNSA. There are 13 residues in the CDR3. Trimming took off 1 base at V and 5 bases at J, with 8 bases between the two ends. The receptor's source is a man between 18 and 35 years old who received the YFV17D yellow fever vaccine. V usage is TRBV7-2 and J usage is TRBJ2-5; D is undetermined. This specimen consisted of CD4+ T cells sorted from PBMCs, obtained on the day of the yellow fever booster vaccination. CDR3 region: CASSLGWRETQYF. DNA of the CDR3: TGTGCCAGCAGCTTAGGGTGGCGGGAGACCCAGTACTTC.